Each of the 11 T cell receptor beta chains below was sequenced from the same sample in a study of cytomegalovirus exposure and HLA in healthy donors. PCR primers comprised 60 Vbeta and 13 Jbeta primers. The protocol was immunoSEQ multiplex PCR, while the TCRdb copy is restricted to in-frame clones and leaves out a portion. Of about 160,000 clones in the sample, approximately 80% are singletons; the top ten hold roughly 6.3%. Sequencing used PBMCs. The origin of the receptors is a male donor in good health and CMV-seropositive.

This clone was seen once. The V and J genes are TRBV9 and TRBJ1-1; unclear D gene. The CDR3 totals 13 residues. Trimming took off 3 bases at V and 9 bases at J, with 15 bases between the two ends. Germline V gene sequence: CDR1 SGDLS, CDR2 YYNGEE. CDR3 residues: CASSERETGKAFF. The CDR3 bases are TGTGCCAGCAGCGAGAGAGAGACGGGGAAAGCTTTCTTT.

The chain is built from TRBV7-9 and TRBJ2-7; 9 nucleotides match TRBD2. The germline V gene encodes CDR1 SEHNR and CDR2 FQNEAQ (reference sequence). Losses at the gene ends were 0 bases for V and 6 bases for J; bases not matched to a gene: 9. CDR3 size: 16 residues. The chain's CDR3 is CASSLAGAGLASEQYF. For the CDR3, the DNA is TGTGCCAGCAGCTTAGCGGGGGCGGGACTAGCTTCCGAGCAGTACTTC.

The CDR3 reads CASSLRDRNSPLHF. In DNA form, the CDR3 reads TGCGCCAGCAGCCTGCGGGACAGAAATTCACCCCTCCACTTT. J is TRBJ1-6 and V is TRBV5-1; 7 bases align to TRBD1. This CDR3 region has 14 residues. Germline V CDR1 and CDR2: SGHRS, YFSETQ. V lost 4 bases, J lost 7 bases, and 5 bases stayed unmatched.

This chain joins TRBV5-4 and TRBJ1-2; 8 bases align to TRBD1. V lost 5 bases to trimming and J lost 3 bases; unmatched junction nucleotides: 3. The CDR3 covers 13 residues. Germline lookup yields CDR1 SGHNT and CDR2 YYREEE (reference sequence). For the CDR3, the DNA is TGTGCCAGCAGTAAGGACAGGGACTATGGCTACACCTTC. Its translation: CASSKDRDYGYTF.

This chain connects TRBV18 to TRBJ1-2; no reliable D call. Germline CDR1 KGHSH, CDR2 LQKENI. CDR3 length: 14 amino acids. V lost 6 bases to trimming and J lost 6 bases, with 17 bases between them. DNA of the CDR3: TGTGCCAGCTCCCCTCCAGGCCCGCCGGATGGCTACACCTTC. As protein: CASSPPGPPDGYTF.

The chain is built from TRBV28 and TRBJ2-5, with a tentative D call TRBD1 (5 bases). The CDR3 loop spans 12 amino acids. CDR1 is MDHEN and CDR2 is SYDVKM in the germline V gene. V gave up 6 bases and J gave up 5 bases, with 10 bases separating them. The CDR3 spells CASRSQEETQYF. The CDR3 coding sequence is TGTGCCAGCAGGTCACAGGAGGAGACCCAGTACTTC.

This clone has more than one count but fewer than ten. The chain joins TRBV28 to TRBJ2-5; 11 bases match TRBD2. V lost 6 bases, J lost 3 bases, and 12 bases stayed unmatched. The germline V gene encodes CDR1 MDHEN and CDR2 SYDVKM. This CDR3 has 17 amino acids. The CDR3 DNA reads as TGTGCCAGCAGCCCCCCTCCGGGACTAGCGGCTAAAGAGACCCAGTACTTC. It translates to CASSPPPGLAAKETQYF.

The CDR3 region has the DNA TGCGCCAGCAGCTTGAGTTTGAGACAGGGGTCTGGGGCCAACGTCCTGACTTTC. Translating gives CASSLSLRQGSGANVLTF. The rearrangement joins TRBV5-1 to TRBJ2-6, with 8 nucleotides matching TRBD1. Germline trimming cut 1 base from V and 1 base from J; bases unmatched to any gene: 7. There are 18 residues in the CDR3. From germline, CDR1 is SGHRS and CDR2 YFSETQ.

The chain combines TRBV27 with TRBJ2-2; D possibly corresponds to TRBD2 (6 bases). The V gene lost 5 bases and the J gene lost 8 bases, with 12 bases spanning the gap. CDR1 is MNHEY, CDR2 SMNVEV, per germline (reference sequence). CDR3 size: 13 residues. CDR3 in DNA: TGTGCCAGCAGTGGGACTCCGGGGGGGGAGCTGTTTTTT. Its protein product is CASSGTPGGELFF.

The rearrangement joins TRBV5-5 to TRBJ2-1, with TRBD2 identical over 11 bases. There are 15 residues in the CDR3. Trimming took 4 bases from V and 9 from J; bases not matched to a gene: 9. The germline V gene has CDR1 SGHKS and CDR2 YYEKEE (reference sequence). Here the CDR3 DNA reads TGTGCCAGCAGCAAAATACTAGCGGGAGTTATTGAGCAGTTCTTC. Translated: CASSKILAGVIEQFF.

The CDR3 DNA reads TGTGCCAGCAGCAGAAGACAGGGTCTGGTCTACGAGCAGTACTTC. Its protein is CASSRRQGLVYEQYF. The chain links TRBV5-8 to TRBJ2-7, with 7 positions matching TRBD1. There are 15 residues in the CDR3. Germline CDR1 is SGHTS and CDR2 is YDEGEE. V lost 4 bases, J lost 3 bases, and 10 bases stayed unmatched.